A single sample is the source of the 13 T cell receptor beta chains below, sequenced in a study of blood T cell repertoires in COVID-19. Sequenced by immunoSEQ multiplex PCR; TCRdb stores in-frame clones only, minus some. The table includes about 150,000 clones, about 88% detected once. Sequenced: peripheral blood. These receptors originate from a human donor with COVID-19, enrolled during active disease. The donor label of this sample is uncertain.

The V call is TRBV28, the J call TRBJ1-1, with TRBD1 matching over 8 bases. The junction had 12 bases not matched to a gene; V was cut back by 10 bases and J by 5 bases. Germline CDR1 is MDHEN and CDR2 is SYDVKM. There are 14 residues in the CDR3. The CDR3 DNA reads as TGTGCCATCGCCAACAGGGGGGGGTGGACTGAAGCTTTCTTT. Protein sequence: CAIANRGGWTEAFF.

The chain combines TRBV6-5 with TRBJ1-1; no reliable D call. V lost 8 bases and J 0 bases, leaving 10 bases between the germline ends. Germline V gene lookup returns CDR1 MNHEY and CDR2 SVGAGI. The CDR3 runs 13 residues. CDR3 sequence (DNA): TGTGCCAGCCAGGTTTACATGAACACTGAAGCTTTCTTT. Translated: CASQVYMNTEAFF.

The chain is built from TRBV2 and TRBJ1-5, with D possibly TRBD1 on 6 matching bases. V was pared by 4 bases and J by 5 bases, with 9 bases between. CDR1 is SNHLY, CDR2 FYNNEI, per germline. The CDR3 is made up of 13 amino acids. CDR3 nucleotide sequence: TGTGCCAGCAGTGTTGACAGGCATCAGCCCCAGCATTTT. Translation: CASSVDRHQPQHF.

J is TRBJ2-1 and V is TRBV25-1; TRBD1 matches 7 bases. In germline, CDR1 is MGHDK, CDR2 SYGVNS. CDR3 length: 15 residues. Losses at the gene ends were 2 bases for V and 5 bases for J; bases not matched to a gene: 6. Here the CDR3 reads CASSEPQGQHNEQFF. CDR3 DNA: TGTGCCAGCAGTGAACCCCAGGGACAGCACAATGAGCAGTTCTTC.

CDR3 DNA sequence: TGTGCCAGCAGCTTAAGAGGTGGGGCGTCGTATAATGAGCAGTTCTTC. Translating it yields CASSLRGGASYNEQFF. The chain is built from TRBV9 and TRBJ2-1, with D maybe TRBD1 (5 bases). The CDR3 covers 16 residues. The V and J ends lost 4 bases and 7 bases respectively, with 21 bases between them. CDR1 is SGDLS, CDR2 YYNGEE, per germline.

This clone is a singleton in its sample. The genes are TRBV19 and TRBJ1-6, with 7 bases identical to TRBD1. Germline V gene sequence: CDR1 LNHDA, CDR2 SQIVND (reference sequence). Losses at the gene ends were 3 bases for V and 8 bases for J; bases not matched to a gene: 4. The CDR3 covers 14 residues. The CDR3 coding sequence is TGTGCCAGTAGTATCCGACAGGGTTATTCACCCCTCCACTTT. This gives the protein CASSIRQGYSPLHF. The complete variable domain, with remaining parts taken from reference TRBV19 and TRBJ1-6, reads DGGITQSPKYLFRKEGQNVTLSCEQNLNHDAMYWYRQDPGQGLRLIYYSQIVNDFQKGDIAEGYSVSREKKESFPLTVTSAQKNPTAFYLCASSIRQGYSPLHFGNGTRLTVT.

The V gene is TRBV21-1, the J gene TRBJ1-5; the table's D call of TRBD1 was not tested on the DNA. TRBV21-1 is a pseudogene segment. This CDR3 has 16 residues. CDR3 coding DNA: TGTGCCAGCAGGTCTACAGGGCATTATAGCAATCAGCCCCAGCATTTT. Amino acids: CASRSTGHYSNQPQHF.

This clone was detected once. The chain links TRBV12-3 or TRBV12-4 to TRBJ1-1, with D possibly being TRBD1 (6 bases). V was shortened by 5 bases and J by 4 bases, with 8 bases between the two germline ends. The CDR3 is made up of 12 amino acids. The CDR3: CASSPQGTEAFF. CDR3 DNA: TGTGCCAGCAGTCCACAGGGCACTGAAGCTTTCTTT.

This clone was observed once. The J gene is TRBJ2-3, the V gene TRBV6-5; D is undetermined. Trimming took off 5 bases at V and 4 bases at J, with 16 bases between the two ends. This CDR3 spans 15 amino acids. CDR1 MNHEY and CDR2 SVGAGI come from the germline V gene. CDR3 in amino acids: CASSHLQPQADTQYF. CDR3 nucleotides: TGTGCCAGCAGTCACCTCCAGCCGCAGGCAGATACGCAGTATTTT.

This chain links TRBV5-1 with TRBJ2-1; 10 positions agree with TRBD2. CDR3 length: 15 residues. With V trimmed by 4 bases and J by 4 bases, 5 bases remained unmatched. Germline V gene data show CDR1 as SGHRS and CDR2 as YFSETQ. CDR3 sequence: CASSITSGAYNEQFF. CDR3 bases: TGCGCCAGCAGCATTACTAGCGGGGCATACAATGAGCAGTTCTTC.

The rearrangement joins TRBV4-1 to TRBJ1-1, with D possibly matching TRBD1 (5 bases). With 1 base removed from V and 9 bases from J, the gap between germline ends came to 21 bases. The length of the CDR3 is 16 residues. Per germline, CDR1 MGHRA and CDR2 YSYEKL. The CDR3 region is CASSQVDAQAFGQAFF. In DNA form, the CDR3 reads TGCGCCAGCAGCCAAGTCGACGCACAGGCCTTTGGTCAAGCTTTCTTT.

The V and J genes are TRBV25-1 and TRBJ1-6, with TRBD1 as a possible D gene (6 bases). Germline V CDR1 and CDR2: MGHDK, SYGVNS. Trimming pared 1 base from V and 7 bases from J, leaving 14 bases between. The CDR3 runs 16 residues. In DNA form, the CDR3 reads TGTGCCAGCAGTGAATTCGAGGGGGGGCTCAATTCACCCCTCCACTTT. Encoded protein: CASSEFEGGLNSPLHF.

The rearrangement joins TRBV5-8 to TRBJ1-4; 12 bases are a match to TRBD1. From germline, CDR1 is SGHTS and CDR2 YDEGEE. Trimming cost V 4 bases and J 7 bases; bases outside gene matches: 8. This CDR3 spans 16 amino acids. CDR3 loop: CASSLLGQGAGEKLFF. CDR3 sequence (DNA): TGTGCCAGCAGCCTCCTGGGACAGGGGGCCGGTGAAAAACTGTTTTTT.